A selection of T cell receptor beta chains follows, all from one sample in a study of T cells after yellow fever vaccination. TCRdb processed the 5' RACE reads anew with MiXCR; each CDR3 protein has one entry. The sample consists of 300,000 or so distinct CDR3 sequences, roughly 6.8% of them appearing once. The sample here was PBMCs, taken roughly seven weeks after the first yellow fever vaccination. The receptors were sampled from a young man who received the YFV17D yellow fever vaccine. Each CDR3 is given with its conserved first and last residue. The D gene is left open where the match is weak. Not every row has a clone size; where given, it reads once, few, many or a size class.

V	size	length	J	D	CDR3	DNA
TRBV4-2	.	16	TRBJ2-3	TRBD2	CASSPSPGGSTDTQYF	TGTGCCAGCAGCCCCTCCCCGGGGGGGAGCACAGATACGCAGTATTTT
TRBV2	many	10	TRBJ2-3	.	CATPTDTQYF	TGTGCCACCCCGACCGATACGCAGTATTTT
TRBV9	.	16	TRBJ2-7	TRBD1	CASSVAGGQGQGEQYF	TGTGCCAGCAGCGTAGCTGGTGGACAGGGCCAGGGGGAGCAGTACTTC
TRBV27	many	17	TRBJ2-1	.	CASSSGAGSHLNNEQFF	TGTGCCAGCAGTTCTGGGGCGGGGAGTCATCTTAACAATGAGCAGTTCTTC
TRBV12-3/TRBV12-4	many	11	TRBJ2-1	.	CASRNGDEQFF	TGTGCCAGTAGAAACGGAGATGAGCAGTTCTTC
TRBV10-3	few	16	TRBJ2-5	TRBD2	CASRGGEGGREETQYF	TGTGCCTCACGAGGCGGGGAGGGAGGAAGAGAAGAGACCCAGTACTTC
TRBV7-9	few	16	TRBJ2-1	TRBD2	CASSLYAGGGYNEQFF	TGTGCCAGCAGCTTATACGCGGGGGGCGGATACAATGAGCAGTTCTTC
TRBV5-4	few	16	TRBJ2-5	.	CASRTSPQGGVETQYF	TGTGCCAGCAGGACTAGCCCTCAGGGGGGCGTGGAGACCCAGTACTTC
TRBV7-2	.	14	TRBJ1-1	.	CASSLGGFGTEAFF	TGTGCCAGCAGTCTAGGGGGTTTCGGCACTGAAGCTTTCTTT
TRBV20-1	.	16	TRBJ2-1	TRBD2	CSARDPGGSPYNEQFF	TGCAGTGCTAGGGACCCCGGGGGGTCCCCCTACAATGAGCAGTTCTTC
TRBV12-3/TRBV12-4	.	15	TRBJ1-1	TRBD1	CASSQSGTEDTEAFF	TGTGCCAGCAGCCAGTCCGGGACAGAGGACACTGAAGCTTTCTTT
TRBV5-1	.	17	TRBJ2-1	.	CASSLLLRTLSYNEQFF	TGCGCCAGCAGCTTGTTACTACGGACTCTCTCCTACAATGAGCAGTTCTTC
TRBV28	few	14	TRBJ1-6	.	CASRTPAGNSPLHF	TGTGCCAGCAGGACCCCAGCAGGAAATTCACCCCTCCACTTT
TRBV20-1	many	11	TRBJ2-1	.	CSALQLVEQFF	TGCAGTGCGCTACAGCTGGTTGAGCAGTTCTTC
TRBV30	few	15	TRBJ2-5	TRBD2	CAWARTGTSRETQYF	TGTGCCTGGGCCAGAACCGGGACTAGCAGGGAGACCCAGTACTTC
TRBV20-1	.	15	TRBJ2-2	TRBD1	CSARDRTGDTGELFF	TGCAGTGCTAGAGATAGGACAGGGGACACCGGGGAGCTGTTTTTT
TRBV12-5	few	14	TRBJ2-3	TRBD2	CASATGLPTDTQYF	TGTGCTAGTGCTACGGGACTACCCACAGATACGCAGTATTTT
TRBV6-2/TRBV6-3	few	17	TRBJ2-3	.	CASSYSTDSDSSDTQYF	TGTGCCAGCAGTTACTCTACCGATTCGGACAGTTCAGATACGCAGTATTTT
TRBV5-1	.	13	TRBJ2-7	.	CASSLESANEQYF	TGCGCCAGCAGCTTGGAATCGGCGAACGAGCAGTACTTC
TRBV4-3	.	15	TRBJ1-1	.	CASSPQGSGDTEAFF	TGCGCCAGCAGCCCGCAGGGCTCAGGGGACACTGAAGCTTTCTTT
TRBV4-1	many	17	TRBJ2-7	TRBD2	CASSQEGKTSGKTEQYF	TGCGCCAGCAGCCAAGAAGGGAAAACTAGCGGGAAAACCGAGCAGTACTTC
TRBV12-3/TRBV12-4	.	14	TRBJ1-6	TRBD1	CASTRTGGFSPLHF	TGTGCCAGCACCAGGACAGGGGGTTTCTCACCCCTCCACTTT
TRBV28	.	14	TRBJ1-2	.	CASSLGSGLEGYTF	TGTGCCAGCAGTTTAGGGTCGGGTCTGGAGGGCTACACCTTC
TRBV5-1	.	13	TRBJ2-1	.	CASSLAANNEQFF	TGCGCCAGCAGCTTGGCAGCAAACAATGAGCAGTTCTTC
TRBV28	.	12	TRBJ1-2	.	CASSTSGLGYTF	TGTGCCAGTTCCACGTCCGGCCTAGGCTACACCTTC
TRBV5-1	.	14	TRBJ2-5	TRBD2	CASSLETSSETQYF	TGCGCCAGCAGCTTGGAGACTAGCTCAGAGACCCAGTACTTC
TRBV11-2	few	14	TRBJ1-1	.	CASSAHRLNTEAFF	TGTGCCAGCAGCGCACACAGGTTGAACACTGAAGCTTTCTTT
TRBV7-2	many	13	TRBJ1-2	.	CASSLALGYGYTF	TGTGCCAGCAGCTTAGCTCTGGGGTATGGCTACACCTTC
TRBV20-1	few	13	TRBJ1-2	.	CSASFDRFNGYTF	TGCAGTGCCTCCTTCGACAGGTTCAATGGCTACACCTTC
TRBV5-1	many	13	TRBJ1-4	.	CASSWTVNEKLFF	TGCGCCAGCAGCTGGACAGTTAATGAAAAACTGTTTTTT
TRBV20-1	.	12	TRBJ1-2	TRBD1	CSASWTGKGYTF	TGCAGTGCTAGTTGGACAGGGAAGGGCTACACCTTC
TRBV3-1	few	14	TRBJ2-5	TRBD2	CASSIRTSAETQYF	TGTGCCAGCAGCATTAGGACTAGCGCAGAGACCCAGTACTTC
TRBV5-1	few	16	TRBJ1-5	TRBD1	CASSWGDRTPNQPQHF	TGCGCCAGCAGCTGGGGGGACAGAACTCCCAATCAGCCCCAGCATTTT
TRBV4-1	.	17	TRBJ2-3	TRBD2	CASSQGGGLAFPDTQYF	TGCGCCAGCAGCCAAGGGGGTGGACTAGCCTTCCCAGATACGCAGTATTTT
TRBV7-9	.	16	TRBJ1-4	.	CASSLVTGTLEEKLFF	TGTGCCAGCAGCTTAGTAACGGGCACACTAGAAGAAAAACTGTTTTTT
TRBV7-2	.	13	TRBJ1-6	.	CASGVSYNSPLHF	TGTGCCAGCGGGGTCTCCTATAATTCACCCCTCCACTTT
TRBV12-3/TRBV12-4	few	15	TRBJ1-1	TRBD1	CASSPTTGGLGYAFF	TGTGCCAGCAGTCCCACGACAGGGGGTCTGGGGTATGCTTTCTTT
TRBV7-3	.	14	TRBJ2-1	.	CASSLRGGDMEQFF	TGTGCCAGCAGCTTAAGAGGGGGGGACATGGAGCAGTTCTTC
TRBV7-2	.	11	TRBJ2-5	.	CASSWAGTQYF	TGTGCCAGCAGCTGGGCCGGGACCCAGTACTTC
TRBV20-1	.	15	TRBJ2-3	.	CSALLTQGGADTQYF	TGCAGTGCGCTCTTAACCCAGGGGGGGGCAGATACGCAGTATTTT
TRBV29-1	few	14	TRBJ2-7	TRBD2	CSVLGTSGAREQYF	TGCAGCGTCCTGGGGACTAGCGGGGCGCGGGAGCAGTACTTC
TRBV29-1	few	12	TRBJ1-5	.	CSVRAGNQPQHF	TGCAGCGTACGAGCAGGCAATCAGCCCCAGCATTTT
TRBV12-3/TRBV12-4	few	15	TRBJ2-3	.	CASRLSRDNTDTQYF	TGTGCCAGCAGATTGTCAAGGGATAACACAGATACGCAGTATTTT
TRBV27	.	17	TRBJ2-1	TRBD2	CASSLLFTSGGSNEQFF	TGTGCCAGCAGTTTATTGTTCACTAGCGGGGGTAGCAATGAGCAGTTCTTC
TRBV4-1	few	16	TRBJ2-7	.	CASSQGGLGQTYEQYF	TGCGCCAGCAGCCAAGGGGGCCTAGGACAGACCTACGAGCAGTACTTC
TRBV4-1	few	17	TRBJ1-1	.	CASSQTGVTVRNTEAFF	TGCGCCAGCAGCCAAACGGGGGTTACCGTGAGGAACACTGAAGCTTTCTTT
TRBV4-1	many	14	TRBJ2-1	.	CASSPRAGGDEQFF	TGCGCCAGCAGCCCTCGGGCAGGGGGGGATGAGCAGTTCTTC
TRBV10-3	.	16	TRBJ1-3	.	CAISEQRRYSGNTIYF	TGTGCCATCAGTGAACAACGACGGTACTCTGGAAACACCATATATTTT
TRBV3-1	.	13	TRBJ2-1	.	CASSRGSNNEQFF	TGTGCCAGCAGTCGGGGGAGCAACAATGAGCAGTTCTTC
TRBV4-1	.	12	TRBJ2-1	.	CASSHVVGEQFF	TGCGCCAGCAGCCATGTAGTGGGTGAGCAGTTCTTC
TRBV11-2	few	15	TRBJ2-1	TRBD1	CASGRQGVVIPEQFF	TGTGCCAGCGGGCGACAGGGGGTTGTCATCCCAGAGCAGTTCTTC
TRBV9	.	15	TRBJ2-1	.	CASSVEGGGWDEQFF	TGTGCCAGCAGCGTAGAAGGCGGGGGCTGGGATGAGCAGTTCTTC
TRBV28	many	14	TRBJ1-2	.	CASSPAGERNGYTF	TGTGCCAGCAGTCCCGCAGGGGAACGGAATGGCTACACCTTC